The present TCR beta chain was sequenced within a study of CD8 T cells in ankylosing spondylitis. Findings and limits, study-wide: Seven or eight highly homologous variants formed a TCR beta motif that appeared characteristic of ankylosing spondylitis blood. Those disease-linked clones were CD8+; they were also relatively rare in peripheral blood.

There are a few counts of this clonotype. Its antigen is as yet unknown. In germline, CDR1 is SGHVS, CDR2 FQNEAQ. CDR3 length equals 15 residues. The ends lost 6 bases at V and 0 bases at J; junction bases unmatched: 5. From the 5' RACE reads, TCRdb called clonotypes with MiXCR, one entry per CDR3 protein. Among more than 300,000 distinct CDR3 sequences, 7.5% to 9% were seen once, and the ten largest hold more than 14%. The TCR comes from a male donor with ankylosing spondylitis. V and J are TRBV7-8 and TRBJ1-5; 7 bases map to TRBD1. Sequenced input: blood, either unsorted or a sorted T cell fraction (not recorded which). DNA for the CDR3: TGTGCCAGCAGTCTGACAGGGATTAGCAATCAGCCCCAGCATTTT. It encodes CASSLTGISNQPQHF.